Presented here are 2 T cell receptor beta chains from one specimen sequenced in a study of blood T cell repertoires in COVID-19. Libraries were prepared by immunoSEQ multiplex PCR; TCRdb keeps only in-frame clonotypes and omits some of them. This table holds over 250,000 clones, over 70% found once. The sequenced sample was peripheral blood. Receptors were obtained from a woman in her 70s with COVID-19, enrolled during active disease.

This clone came up a few times. The chain couples TRBV15 to TRBJ2-7; 8 nucleotides line up with TRBD1. The germline V gene has CDR1 LNHNV and CDR2 YYDKDF (reference sequence). V shed 5 bases, J shed 1 base, and the junction held 7 bases outside the gene matches. The CDR3 has 15 residues. The CDR3: CATSLERDRSYEQYF. The CDR3 bases are TGTGCCACCAGCCTGGAGAGGGACAGGTCCTACGAGCAGTACTTC. Full variable domain (outside the CDR3, taken from reference TRBV15 and TRBJ2-7): DAMVIQNPRYQVTQFGKPVTLSCSQTLNHNVMYWYQQKSSQAPKLLFHYYDKDFNNEADTPDNFQSRRPNTSFCFLDIRSPGLGDTAMYLCATSLERDRSYEQYFGPGTRLTVT.

This chain uses TRBV20-1 with TRBJ2-1; possible D gene TRBD2, 6 bases. Germline CDR1 reads DFQATT; CDR2 reads SNEGSKA (reference sequence). The CDR3 contains 11 residues. Deletions cut 2 bases from V and 8 bases from J, with 7 bases between. CDR3 DNA sequence: TGCAGTGCTAGACTAGCGCATGAGCAGTTCTTC. The encoded protein is CSARLAHEQFF.